This T cell receptor (beta chain) was recorded in a study of blood T cell repertoires in COVID-19. The table came from immunoSEQ multiplex PCR; TCRdb's copy has only in-frame clones and leaves some out. The sample records approximately 350,000 clones, around four fifths being singletons. The sequence was collected from a man aged 25 to 40 with active or convalescent COVID-19. Sequenced: peripheral blood.

The CDR3 spells CASSLMTAVGEQFF. In DNA, the CDR3 is TGCGCCAGCAGCTTAATGACTGCCGTCGGTGAGCAGTTCTTC. The chain is built from TRBV5-1 and TRBJ2-1; D is unresolved. V dropped 2 bases and J dropped 9 bases, with 15 bases sitting between them. This CDR3 is 14 amino acids long. Germline V lookup: CDR1 SGHRS, CDR2 YFSETQ. The variable domain in full, with the rest retrieved from reference TRBV5-1 and TRBJ2-1, is KAGVTQTPRYLIKTRGQQVTLSCSPISGHRSVSWYQQTPGQGLQFLFEYFSETQRNKGNFPGRFSGRQFSNSRSEMNVSTLELGDSALYLCASSLMTAVGEQFFGPGTRLTVL.